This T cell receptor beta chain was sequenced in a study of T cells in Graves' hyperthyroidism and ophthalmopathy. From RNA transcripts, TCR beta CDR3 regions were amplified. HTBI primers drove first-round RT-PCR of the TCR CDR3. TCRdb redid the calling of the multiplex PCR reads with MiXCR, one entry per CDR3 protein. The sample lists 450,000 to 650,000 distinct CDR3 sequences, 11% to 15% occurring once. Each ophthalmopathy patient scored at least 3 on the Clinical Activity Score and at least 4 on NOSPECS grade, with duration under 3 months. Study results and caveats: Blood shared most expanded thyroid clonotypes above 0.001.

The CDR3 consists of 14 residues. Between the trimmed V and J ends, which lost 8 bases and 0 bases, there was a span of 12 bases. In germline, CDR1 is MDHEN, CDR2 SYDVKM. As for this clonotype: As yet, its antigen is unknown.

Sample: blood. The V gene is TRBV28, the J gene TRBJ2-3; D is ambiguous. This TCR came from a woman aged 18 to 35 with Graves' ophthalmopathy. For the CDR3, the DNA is TGTGCCAGCCGGTTCGGTGCTAGCACAGATACGCAGTATTTT. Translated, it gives CASRFGASTDTQYF.